This TCR beta chain was identified during a study of OX40 agonist ivuxolimab in advanced cancers. As for the study in general: In this cohort, patients received ivuxolimab, an agonistic anti-OX40 (CD134) antibody. Cohort: around 86% men, mean age approximately 66, aged about 20 to 90.

Sequencing used immunoSEQ multiplex PCR; TCRdb keeps in-frame clones, though not all of them. The sample includes approximately 70,000 clones, about nine tenths of them seen just once. Worth noting for this clone: Its antigen remains unknown.

Study-wide points: The work left the antigen specificity of expanded peripheral T cells undetermined. CD8+ T cells averaged more expanded clones than CD4+.

The TCR was taken from an adult with an advanced solid tumor such as melanoma, head and neck, liver or kidney cancer. The input for sequencing was CD4+ or CD8+ T cells sorted from blood, taken in a trial of the OX40 agonist ivuxolimab.

The CDR3 DNA sequence: TGTGCCAGCAGCCCCCGGTTACAAGAGACCCAGTACTTC. It yields the protein CASSPRLQETQYF. This chain links TRBV7-2 with TRBJ2-5; D call uncertain. The CDR3 is 13 amino acids. Germline CDR1 reads SGHTA; CDR2 reads FQGNSA. Trimming stripped 5 bases from V and 2 bases from J, with 9 bases between.